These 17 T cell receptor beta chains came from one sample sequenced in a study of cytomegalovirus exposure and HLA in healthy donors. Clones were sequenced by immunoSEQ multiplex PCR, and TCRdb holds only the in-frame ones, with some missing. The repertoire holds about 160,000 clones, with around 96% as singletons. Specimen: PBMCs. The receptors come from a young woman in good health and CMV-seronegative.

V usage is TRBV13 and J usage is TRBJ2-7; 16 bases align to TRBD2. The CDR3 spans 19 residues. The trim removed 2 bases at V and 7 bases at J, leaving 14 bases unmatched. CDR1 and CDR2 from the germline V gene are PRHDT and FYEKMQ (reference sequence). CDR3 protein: CASSLYEGLAGGRMGEQYF. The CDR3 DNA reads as TGTGCCAGCAGCTTATACGAGGGACTAGCGGGGGGGCGGATGGGGGAGCAGTACTTC.

CDR3 nucleotides: TGCGCCAGCAGCCAAGGGGGGAACAGGGGAAATGAGCAGTTCTTC. Protein: CASSQGGNRGNEQFF. The chain carries TRBV4-1 and TRBJ2-1; TRBD1 matches at 7 bases. The V gene's germline CDR1 is MGHRA and CDR2 YSYEKL. The CDR3 runs 15 residues. The ends lost 1 base at V and 7 bases at J; junction bases unmatched: 7.

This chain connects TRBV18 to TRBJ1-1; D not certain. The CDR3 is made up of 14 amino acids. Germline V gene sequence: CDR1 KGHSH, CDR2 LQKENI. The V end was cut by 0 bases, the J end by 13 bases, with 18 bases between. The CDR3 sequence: CASSPPSGFQNFFF. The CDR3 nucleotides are TGTGCCAGCTCACCACCTTCGGGTTTCCAGAATTTTTTCTTT. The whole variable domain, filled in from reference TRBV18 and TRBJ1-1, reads NAGVMQNPRHLVRRRGQEARLRCSPMKGHSHVYWYRQLPEEGLKFMVYLQKENIIDESGMPKERFSAEFPKEGPSILRIQQVVRGDSAAYFCASSPPSGFQNFFFGQGTRLTVV.

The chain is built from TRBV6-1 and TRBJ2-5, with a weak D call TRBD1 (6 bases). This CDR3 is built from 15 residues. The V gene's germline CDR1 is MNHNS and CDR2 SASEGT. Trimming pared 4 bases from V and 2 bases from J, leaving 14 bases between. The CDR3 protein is CASSGQALPQETQYF. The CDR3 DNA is TGTGCCAGCAGTGGACAGGCCTTACCTCAAGAGACCCAGTACTTC.

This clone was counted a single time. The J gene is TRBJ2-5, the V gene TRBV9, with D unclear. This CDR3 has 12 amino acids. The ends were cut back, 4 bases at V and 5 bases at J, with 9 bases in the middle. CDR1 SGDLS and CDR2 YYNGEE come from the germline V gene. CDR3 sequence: CASSSNLETQYF. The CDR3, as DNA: TGTGCCAGCAGCTCCAATTTGGAGACCCAGTACTTC.

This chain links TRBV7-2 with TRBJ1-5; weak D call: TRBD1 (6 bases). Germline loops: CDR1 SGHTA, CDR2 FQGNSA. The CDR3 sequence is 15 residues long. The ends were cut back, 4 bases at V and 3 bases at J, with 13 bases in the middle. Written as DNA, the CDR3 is TGTGCCAGCAGCTCACAGGGAATTGTCAATCAGCCCCAGCATTTT. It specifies CASSSQGIVNQPQHF. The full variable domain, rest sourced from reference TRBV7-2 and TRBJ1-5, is GAGVSQSPSNKVTEKGKDVELRCDPISGHTALYWYRQSLGQGLEFLIYFQGNSAPDKSGLPSDRFSAERTGGSVSTLTIQRTQQEDSAVYLCASSSQGIVNQPQHFGDGTRLSIL.

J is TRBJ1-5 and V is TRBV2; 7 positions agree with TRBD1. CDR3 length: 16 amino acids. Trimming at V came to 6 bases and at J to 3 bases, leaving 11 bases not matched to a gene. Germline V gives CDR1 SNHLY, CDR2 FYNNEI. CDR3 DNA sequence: TGTGCCAGCAGGGGCCTACTCGGGACAGACAATCAGCCCCAGCATTTT. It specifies CASRGLLGTDNQPQHF.

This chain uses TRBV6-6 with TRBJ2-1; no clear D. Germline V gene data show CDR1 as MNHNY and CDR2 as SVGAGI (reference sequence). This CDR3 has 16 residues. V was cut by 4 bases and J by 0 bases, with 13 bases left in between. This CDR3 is CASSSTSPYSYNEQFF. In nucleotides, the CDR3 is TGTGCCAGCAGTTCCACTTCTCCATACTCCTACAATGAGCAGTTCTTC.

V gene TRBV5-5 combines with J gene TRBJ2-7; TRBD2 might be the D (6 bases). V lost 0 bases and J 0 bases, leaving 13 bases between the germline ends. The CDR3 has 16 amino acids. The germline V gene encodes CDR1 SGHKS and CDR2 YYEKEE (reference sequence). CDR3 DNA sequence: TGTGCCAGCAGCTTGGGGCGGGGTCGGAGCTCCTACGAGCAGTACTTC. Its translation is CASSLGRGRSSYEQYF.

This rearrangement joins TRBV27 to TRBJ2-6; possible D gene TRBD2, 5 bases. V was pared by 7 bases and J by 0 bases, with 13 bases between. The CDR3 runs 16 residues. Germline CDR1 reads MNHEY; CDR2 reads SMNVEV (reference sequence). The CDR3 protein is CASKRGTDSGANVLTF. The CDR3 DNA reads TGTGCCAGCAAACGGGGTACCGACTCTGGGGCCAACGTCCTGACTTTC.

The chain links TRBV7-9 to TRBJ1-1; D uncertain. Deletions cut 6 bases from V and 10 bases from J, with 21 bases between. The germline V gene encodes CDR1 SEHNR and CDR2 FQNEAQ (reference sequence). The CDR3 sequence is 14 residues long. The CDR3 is CASRENDLAMVAFF. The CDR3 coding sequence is TGTGCCAGCAGAGAAAATGACTTAGCGATGGTAGCTTTCTTT.

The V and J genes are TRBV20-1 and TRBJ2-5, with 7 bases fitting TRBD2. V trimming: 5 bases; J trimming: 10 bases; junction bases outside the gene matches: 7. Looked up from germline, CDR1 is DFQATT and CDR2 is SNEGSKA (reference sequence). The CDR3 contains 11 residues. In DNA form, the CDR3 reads TGCAGTGCTGAGACTAGCTGGGTCCAGTACTTC. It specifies CSAETSWVQYF.

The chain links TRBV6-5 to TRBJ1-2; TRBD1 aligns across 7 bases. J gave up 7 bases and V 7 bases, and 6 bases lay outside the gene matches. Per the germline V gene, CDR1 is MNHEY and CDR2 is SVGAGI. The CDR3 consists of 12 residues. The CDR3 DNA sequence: TGTGCCAGCACGACAGGGTTTGGTGGCTACACCTTC. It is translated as CASTTGFGGYTF.

The CDR3 DNA follows: TGCGCCAGCAGCTACAGAACTAGCAATCAGCCCCAGCATTTT. It specifies CASSYRTSNQPQHF. The chain joins TRBV5-1 to TRBJ1-5; D not resolved. Looked up from germline, CDR1 is SGHRS and CDR2 is YFSETQ. Trimming removed 3 bases at V and 0 bases at J, with 7 bases between. The CDR3 length is 14 residues.

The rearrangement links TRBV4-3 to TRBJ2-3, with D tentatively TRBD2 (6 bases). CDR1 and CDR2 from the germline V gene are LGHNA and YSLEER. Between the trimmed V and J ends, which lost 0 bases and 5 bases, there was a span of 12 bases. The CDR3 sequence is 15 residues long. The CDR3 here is CASSQDEDYRDTQYF. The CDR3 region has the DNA TGCGCCAGCAGCCAAGATGAGGACTACCGAGATACGCAGTATTTT.

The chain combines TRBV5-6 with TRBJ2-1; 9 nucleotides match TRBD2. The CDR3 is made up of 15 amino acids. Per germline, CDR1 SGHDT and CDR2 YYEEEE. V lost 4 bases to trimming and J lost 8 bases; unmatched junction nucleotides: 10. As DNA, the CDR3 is TGTGCCAGCAGCCCAGGTTCACTAGCGGGTGATGAGCAGTTCTTC. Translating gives CASSPGSLAGDEQFF.

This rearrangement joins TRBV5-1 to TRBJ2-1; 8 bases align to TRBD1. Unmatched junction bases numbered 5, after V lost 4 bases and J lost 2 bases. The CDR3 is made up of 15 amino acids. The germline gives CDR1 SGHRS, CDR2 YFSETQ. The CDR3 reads CASSPLDRAYNEQFF. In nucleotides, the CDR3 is TGCGCCAGCAGCCCCTTGGACAGGGCCTACAATGAGCAGTTCTTC.